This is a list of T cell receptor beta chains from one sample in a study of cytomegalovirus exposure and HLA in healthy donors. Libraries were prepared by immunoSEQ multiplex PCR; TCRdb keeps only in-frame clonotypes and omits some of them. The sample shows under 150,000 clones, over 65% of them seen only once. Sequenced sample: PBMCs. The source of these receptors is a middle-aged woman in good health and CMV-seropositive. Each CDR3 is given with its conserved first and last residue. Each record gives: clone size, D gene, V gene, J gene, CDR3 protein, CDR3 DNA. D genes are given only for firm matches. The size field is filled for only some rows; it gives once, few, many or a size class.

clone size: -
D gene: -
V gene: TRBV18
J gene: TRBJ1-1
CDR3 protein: CASSPRRGFNTEAFF
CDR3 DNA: TGTGCCAGCTCACCACGTAGGGGATTCAACACTGAAGCTTTCTTT

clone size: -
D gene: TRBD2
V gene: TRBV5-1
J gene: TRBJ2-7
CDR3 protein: CASRLTSGSWYEQYF
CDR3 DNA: TGCGCCAGCAGACTTACTAGCGGGAGTTGGTACGAGCAGTACTTC

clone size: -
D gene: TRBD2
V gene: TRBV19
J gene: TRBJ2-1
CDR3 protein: CASSGGTSGLRGFF
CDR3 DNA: TGTGCCAGTAGTGGCGGGACTAGCGGCCTCCGGGGGTTCTTC

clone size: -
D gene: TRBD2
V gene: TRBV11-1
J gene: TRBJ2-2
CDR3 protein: CASSRLAGGANTGELFF
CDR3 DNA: TGTGCCAGCAGCCGACTAGCGGGAGGAGCGAACACCGGGGAGCTGTTTTTT

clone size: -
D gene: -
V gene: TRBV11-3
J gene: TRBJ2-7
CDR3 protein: CASSFPRTGTYEQYF
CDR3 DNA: TGTGCCAGCAGCTTCCCACGGACGGGAACCTACGAGCAGTACTTC

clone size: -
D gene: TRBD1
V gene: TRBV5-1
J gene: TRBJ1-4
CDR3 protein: CASSLAQGAGEKLFF
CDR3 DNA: TGCGCCAGCAGCTTGGCACAGGGGGCGGGTGAAAAACTGTTTTTT

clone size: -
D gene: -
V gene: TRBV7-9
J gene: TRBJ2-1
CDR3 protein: CASSTTLSEFF
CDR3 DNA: TGTGCCAGCAGCACGACCCTAAGCGAGTTCTTC

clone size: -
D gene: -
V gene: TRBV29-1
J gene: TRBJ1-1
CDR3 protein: CSVEDRGVTTEAFF
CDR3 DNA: TGCAGCGTTGAAGATCGGGGTGTGACCACTGAAGCTTTCTTT

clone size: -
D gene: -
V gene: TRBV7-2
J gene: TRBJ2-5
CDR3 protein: CASSVQGSDETQYF
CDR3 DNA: TGTGCCAGCAGCGTTCAAGGTAGCGATGAGACCCAGTACTTC

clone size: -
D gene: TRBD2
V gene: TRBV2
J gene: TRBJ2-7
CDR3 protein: CASSSSGRINEQYF
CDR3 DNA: TGTGCCAGCAGTTCGAGCGGGAGGATCAACGAGCAGTACTTC

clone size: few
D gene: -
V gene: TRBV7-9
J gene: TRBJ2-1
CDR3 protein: CASSITGRTYGYNEQFF
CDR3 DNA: TGTGCCAGCAGCATAACCGGGAGAACGTATGGGTACAATGAGCAGTTCTTC

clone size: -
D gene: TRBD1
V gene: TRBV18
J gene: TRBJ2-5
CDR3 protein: CASSATPGQKGETQYF
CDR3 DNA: TGTGCCAGCTCAGCAACACCGGGACAGAAAGGAGAGACCCAGTACTTC

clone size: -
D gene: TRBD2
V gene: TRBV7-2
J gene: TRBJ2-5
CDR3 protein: CASSFSSGGETQYF
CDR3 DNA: TGTGCCAGCAGCTTCTCTAGCGGTGGGGAGACCCAGTACTTC

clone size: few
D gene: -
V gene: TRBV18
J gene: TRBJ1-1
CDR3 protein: CASSFTVTSATEAFF
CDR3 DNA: TGTGCCAGCTCATTCACAGTCACCTCAGCAACTGAAGCTTTCTTT

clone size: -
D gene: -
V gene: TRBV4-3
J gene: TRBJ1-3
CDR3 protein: CASSQEGSIPGNTIYF
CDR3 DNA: TGCGCCAGCAGCCAAGAGGGCTCGATTCCTGGAAACACCATATATTTT

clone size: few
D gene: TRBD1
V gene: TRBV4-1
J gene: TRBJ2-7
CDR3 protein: CASSQGTLRDRGVEQYF
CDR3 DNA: TGCGCCAGCAGCCAAGGAACACTCCGGGACAGGGGTGTTGAGCAGTACTTC

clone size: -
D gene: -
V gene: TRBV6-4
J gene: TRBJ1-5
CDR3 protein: CASSGPGTTGFCNQPQHF
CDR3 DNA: TGTGCCAGCAGTGGCCCCGGGACCACAGGGTTTTGCAATCAGCCCCAGCATTTT

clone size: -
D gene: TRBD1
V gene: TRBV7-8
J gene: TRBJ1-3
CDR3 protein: CASSPKQGAIGNTIYF
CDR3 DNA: TGTGCCAGCAGCCCTAAACAGGGGGCGATTGGAAACACCATATATTTT

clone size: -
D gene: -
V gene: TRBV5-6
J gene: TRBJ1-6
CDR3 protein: CASSLTRGGAGNSPLHF
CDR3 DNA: TGTGCCAGCAGCTTGACCCGCGGGGGCGCTGGGAATTCACCCCTCCACTTT

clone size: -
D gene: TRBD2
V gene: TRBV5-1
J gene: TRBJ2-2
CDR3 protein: CASSLGLAANTGELFF
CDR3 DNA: TGCGCCAGCAGCTTGGGGCTAGCGGCGAACACCGGGGAGCTGTTTTTT

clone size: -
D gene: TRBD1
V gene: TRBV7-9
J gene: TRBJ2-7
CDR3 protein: CASSLDRGLYEQYF
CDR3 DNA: TGTGCCAGCAGCCTGGACAGGGGGCTCTACGAGCAGTACTTC

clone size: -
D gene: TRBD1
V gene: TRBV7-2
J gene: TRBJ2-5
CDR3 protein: CASSSHTGGVETQYF
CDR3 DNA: TGTGCCAGCAGCTCCCATACAGGGGGCGTGGAGACCCAGTACTTC

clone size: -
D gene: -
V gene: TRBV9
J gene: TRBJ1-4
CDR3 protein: CASSVEREGNEKLFF
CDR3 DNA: TGTGCCAGCAGCGTAGAACGGGAGGGAAATGAAAAACTGTTTTTT

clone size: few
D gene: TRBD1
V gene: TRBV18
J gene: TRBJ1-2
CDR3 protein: CASSRGQGEDGYTF
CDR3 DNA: TGTGCCAGCTCACGGGGACAGGGGGAAGATGGCTACACCTTC

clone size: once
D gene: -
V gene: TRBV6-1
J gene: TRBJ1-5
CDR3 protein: CASSFTYNQPQHF
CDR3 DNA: TGTGCCAGCAGTTTCACTTACAATCAGCCCCAGCATTTT

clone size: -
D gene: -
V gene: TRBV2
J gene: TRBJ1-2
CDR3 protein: CASSEAVRAAYQGPYGYTF
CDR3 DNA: TGTGCCAGCAGTGAAGCGGTCCGCGCCGCCTACCAGGGGCCCTATGGCTACACCTTC

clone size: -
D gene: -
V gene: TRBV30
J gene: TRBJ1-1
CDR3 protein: CAWSVAGGPGLNTEAFF
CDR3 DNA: TGTGCCTGGAGTGTAGCGGGGGGACCAGGTCTGAACACTGAAGCTTTCTTT

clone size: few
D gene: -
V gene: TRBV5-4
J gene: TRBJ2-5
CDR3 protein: CASSFGGSNSQETQYF
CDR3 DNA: TGTGCCAGCAGCTTCGGCGGGTCGAACAGTCAAGAGACCCAGTACTTC

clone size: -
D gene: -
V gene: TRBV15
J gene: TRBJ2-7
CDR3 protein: CATSSHRGIGTYEQYF
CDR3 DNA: TGTGCCACCAGCAGCCATCGGGGGATCGGGACCTACGAGCAGTACTTC

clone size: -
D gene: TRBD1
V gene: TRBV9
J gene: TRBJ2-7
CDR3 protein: CASSATGGQGAYEQYF
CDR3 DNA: TGTGCCAGCAGCGCCACTGGGGGACAGGGGGCTTACGAGCAGTACTTC

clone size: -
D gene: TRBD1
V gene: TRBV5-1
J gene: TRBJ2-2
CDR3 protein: CASSLGQGFTGELFF
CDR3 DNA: TGCGCCAGCAGTTTAGGACAGGGTTTTACCGGGGAGCTGTTTTTT